These 11 T cell receptor beta chains share one sample of origin, sequenced in a study of T cell responses to AZD1222 COVID-19 vaccine. The data were produced by immunoSEQ multiplex PCR, yet TCRdb's version contains in-frame clones alone and is incomplete. The sample comprises roughly 80,000 clones, 90% of which are singletons, and around 3.4% rests with the top ten. This specimen was peripheral blood, taken 28 days after the second AZD1222 dose. These receptors all come from an adult who received the AZD1222 COVID-19 vaccine.

The gene calls are TRBV19 and TRBJ1-1; D is undetermined. The V gene's germline CDR1 is LNHDA and CDR2 SQIVND (reference sequence). CDR3 length equals 11 residues. CDR3 loop: CATVRVTEAFF. Written as DNA, the CDR3 is TGTGCGACTGTTCGGGTTACTGAAGCTTTCTTT.

The chain uses TRBV2 and TRBJ2-7; D remains unclear. The germline gives CDR1 SNHLY, CDR2 FYNNEI. Trimming removed 4 bases from V and 1 base from J, with 5 bases in between. This CDR3 is 12 amino acids long. CDR3 residues: CASSVQSYEQYF. DNA of the CDR3: TGTGCCAGCAGTGTTCAATCCTACGAGCAGTACTTC.

The V call is TRBV29-1, the J call TRBJ1-3, with 9 bases matching TRBD1. This CDR3 spans 17 amino acids. Germline CDR1 SQVTM, CDR2 ANQGSEA. V was clipped by 1 base and J by 2 bases; unmatched bases: 9. CDR3 residues: CSVEGIGRQGAGNTIYF. The CDR3 DNA reads TGCAGCGTTGAAGGAATCGGGAGACAGGGGGCTGGAAACACCATATATTTT.

V gene TRBV7-9 combines with J gene TRBJ2-3, with D unclear. The CDR3 is 15 amino acids. Germline loops: CDR1 SEHNR, CDR2 FQNEAQ (reference sequence). Deletions cut 2 bases from V and 1 base from J, with 10 bases between. This chain's CDR3 is CASSLIWPGTDTQYF. The CDR3 DNA sequence: TGTGCCAGCAGCTTAATCTGGCCCGGCACAGATACGCAGTATTTT.

The chain joins TRBV19 to TRBJ2-7; D possibly uses TRBD1 or TRBD2 (5 bases each). Trimming pared 2 bases from V and 3 bases from J, leaving 14 bases between. CDR1 is LNHDA and CDR2 is SQIVND in the germline V gene (reference sequence). The CDR3 spans 15 residues. The CDR3 loop reads CASSIQSGTYYEQYF. The CDR3 nucleotides read TGTGCCAGTAGTATACAATCCGGGACGTACTACGAGCAGTACTTC.

This chain links TRBV11-3 with TRBJ2-7; D may correspond to TRBD1 or TRBD2 (5 bases each). CDR3 length equals 15 residues. The V end was cut by 7 bases, the J end by 2 bases, with 18 bases between. Germline CDR1 is SGHNT and CDR2 is YENEEA. The CDR3 nucleotides are TGTGCCAGCAACCCATCCGGGACGGACCCCTACGAGCAGTACTTC. This codes for CASNPSGTDPYEQYF.

The chain carries TRBV3-1 (or the pseudogene TRBV3-2) and TRBJ1-6; 9 bases align to TRBD1. The CDR3 contains 15 residues. With 2 bases clipped from V and 10 bases from J, the junction kept 6 bases outside the gene matches. Per germline, CDR1 LGHDT and CDR2 YNNKEL (reference sequence). The CDR3 here is CASSQLDRGRSPLHF. The CDR3 nucleotides read TGTGCCAGCAGCCAATTGGACAGGGGTCGCTCACCCCTCCACTTT.

This chain links TRBV11-2 with TRBJ2-3; the match to TRBD2 covers 14 bases. CDR3 length: 17 amino acids. V was clipped by 4 bases and J by 4 bases; unmatched bases: 7. The V gene's germline CDR1 is SGHAT and CDR2 FQNNGV. The CDR3, as DNA: TGTGCCAGCAGCTCTTACGGACTAGCGGGGGGCCCAGATACGCAGTATTTT. It encodes CASSSYGLAGGPDTQYF. The full variable domain, its missing parts supplied by reference TRBV11-2 and TRBJ2-3, is EAGVAQSPRYKIIEKRQSVAFWCNPISGHATLYWYQQILGQGPKLLIQFQNNGVVDDSQLPKDRFSAERLKGVDSTLKIQPAKLEDSAVYLCASSSYGLAGGPDTQYFGPGTRLTVL.

CDR3 DNA sequence: TGTGCCTGGAGTCCATTGAGACTAGCGGGGAATCTTATTACAGATACGCAGTATTTT. The encoded protein is CAWSPLRLAGNLITDTQYF. The rearrangement joins TRBV30 to TRBJ2-3; TRBD2 matches at 11 bases. CDR1 is GTSNPN and CDR2 is SVGIG in the germline V gene (reference sequence). The CDR3 contains 19 residues. The V and J ends lost 2 bases and 3 bases, in that order; junction bases with no gene match: 16.

This chain connects TRBV4-1 to TRBJ2-7, with unresolved D. V lost 4 bases and J lost 2, with 15 bases in between. The CDR3 covers 15 residues. The germline V gene has CDR1 MGHRA and CDR2 YSYEKL. DNA of the CDR3: TGCGCCAGCAGCCCGACACCACCAAAGGCCTACGAGCAGTACTTC. This gives the protein CASSPTPPKAYEQYF.

The CDR3 region has the DNA TGTGCCAGCAGTTTAATTCTAGCGGAGGGCGCCTACGAGCAGTACTTC. Encoded protein: CASSLILAEGAYEQYF. V gene TRBV28 combines with J gene TRBJ2-7; TRBD2 matches at 7 bases. Per the germline V gene, CDR1 is MDHEN and CDR2 is SYDVKM. CDR3 length: 16 residues. With 2 bases clipped from V and 2 bases from J, the junction kept 9 bases outside the gene matches.